The rows below give T cell receptor beta chains drawn from one sample of a study of ipilimumab plus nivolumab after autologous stem cell transplantation. Sequencing was performed with immunoSEQ multiplex PCR; in TCRdb, only in-frame clones are kept and a portion is missing. The sample includes 15,000 to 20,000 clones, approximately 71% of them seen just once. The sample consisted of PBMCs, taken in a trial of ipilimumab plus nivolumab as post-transplant consolidation. Receptors were obtained from a male donor with diffuse large B-cell lymphoma. Each CDR3 is given with its conserved first and last residue. Fields, in order: J gene, V gene, clone size, D gene, CDR3 protein, CDR3 DNA. The D gene is left open where the match is weak. Clone size appears in some rows only: once, few, many, or a class for an expanded clone.

J: TRBJ2-5; V: TRBV5-4; size: NA; D: NA; CDR3: CASSLAGYVETQYF; DNA: TGTGCCAGCAGCTTGGCTGGGTACGTAGAGACCCAGTACTTC
J: TRBJ2-1; V: TRBV7-3; size: NA; D: NA; CDR3: CASSGGSYNEQFF; DNA: TGTGCCAGCAGCGGGGGATCCTACAATGAGCAGTTCTTC
J: TRBJ1-3; V: TRBV4-2; size: NA; D: NA; CDR3: CASSPGGAGNTIYF; DNA: TGTGCCAGCAGCCCTGGGGGGGCTGGAAACACCATATATTTT
J: TRBJ2-3; V: TRBV7-9; size: NA; D: NA; CDR3: CASSYYPGRTDTQYF; DNA: TGTGCCAGCAGCTACTACCCGGGGCGCACAGATACGCAGTATTTT
J: TRBJ2-5; V: TRBV5-1; size: NA; D: TRBD1; CDR3: CASSDGQGWQTQYF; DNA: TGCGCCAGCAGCGATGGACAGGGTTGGCAGACCCAGTACTTC
J: TRBJ2-1; V: TRBV5-1; size: NA; D: TRBD2; CDR3: CASSASSGRVAYNEQFF; DNA: TGCGCCAGCAGCGCCTCTAGCGGGAGGGTTGCCTACAATGAGCAGTTCTTC
J: TRBJ2-7; V: TRBV9; size: NA; D: TRBD2; CDR3: CASSAPGTTPGEQYF; DNA: TGTGCCAGCAGCGCACCCGGGACTACCCCTGGCGAGCAGTACTTC
J: TRBJ1-1; V: TRBV29-1; size: few; D: TRBD1; CDR3: CSGIGTADTEAFF; DNA: TGCAGCGGAATAGGGACAGCGGACACTGAAGCTTTCTTT
J: TRBJ2-2; V: TRBV5-4; size: NA; D: NA; CDR3: CASSLATSAGGELFF; DNA: TGTGCCAGCAGCTTGGCGACTAGTGCAGGCGGGGAGCTGTTTTTT
J: TRBJ1-2; V: TRBV21-1; size: NA; D: NA; CDR3: CASSKEKGGYGYTF; DNA: TGTGCCAGCAGCAAAGAGAAGGGAGGCTATGGCTACACCTTC
J: TRBJ1-4; V: TRBV7-9; size: NA; D: TRBD1; CDR3: CASSREQGDEKLFF; DNA: TGTGCCAGCAGCCGAGAACAGGGGGATGAAAAACTGTTTTTT
J: TRBJ2-5; V: TRBV30; size: few; D: NA; CDR3: CAWSVLGSQTQYF; DNA: TGTGCCTGGAGTGTACTGGGGTCGCAGACCCAGTACTTC
J: TRBJ2-3; V: TRBV18; size: NA; D: NA; CDR3: CASSFIDTDTQYF; DNA: TGTGCCAGCTCATTCATAGACACAGATACGCAGTATTTT
J: TRBJ1-1; V: TRBV5-1; size: NA; D: NA; CDR3: CASRLNTEAFF; DNA: TGCGCCAGCAGATTAAACACTGAAGCTTTCTTT
J: TRBJ2-3; V: TRBV5-4; size: once; D: NA; CDR3: CASSFGDTQYF; DNA: TGTGCCAGCAGCTTCGGGGATACGCAGTATTTT
J: TRBJ1-6; V: TRBV7-8; size: NA; D: NA; CDR3: CASSLGYGTHNSPLHF; DNA: TGTGCCAGCAGCTTAGGTTATGGGACTCATAATTCACCCCTCCACTTT
J: TRBJ1-2; V: TRBV7-8; size: NA; D: NA; CDR3: CASSLIVGYGYTF; DNA: TGTGCCAGCAGCTTGATTGTGGGCTATGGCTACACCTTC
J: TRBJ1-2; V: TRBV5-4; size: few; D: NA; CDR3: CASSLAGARGYTF; DNA: TGTGCCAGCAGCTTGGCGGGGGCCAGAGGCTACACCTTC
J: TRBJ1-3; V: TRBV6-1; size: NA; D: TRBD1; CDR3: CASSPPRDRGDTIYF; DNA: TGTGCCAGCAGTCCACCCCGGGACAGGGGGGACACCATATATTTT
J: TRBJ1-1; V: TRBV7-9; size: few; D: NA; CDR3: CASSLPPSGTEAFF; DNA: TGTGCCAGCAGCTTACCACCCTCGGGCACTGAAGCTTTCTTT
J: TRBJ1-1; V: TRBV7-2; size: NA; D: NA; CDR3: CASSLVPGTPLVEAFF; DNA: TGTGCCAGCAGCTTGGTTCCCGGGACACCCCTGGTGGAAGCTTTCTTT
J: TRBJ1-1; V: TRBV25-1; size: NA; D: NA; CDR3: CASSGGANTEAFF; DNA: TGTGCCAGCAGTGGGGGGGCGAACACTGAAGCTTTCTTT
J: TRBJ2-3; V: TRBV5-1; size: few; D: TRBD1; CDR3: CASSLGRTGTNTDTQYF; DNA: TGCGCCAGCAGCTTGGGGCGGACAGGGACCAACACAGATACGCAGTATTTT
J: TRBJ1-2; V: TRBV5-3; size: NA; D: TRBD1; CDR3: CAMNRTEDRGGYGYTF; DNA: TGTGCCATGAACCGAACCGAGGACAGGGGAGGCTATGGCTACACCTTC
J: TRBJ1-2; V: TRBV2; size: NA; D: NA; CDR3: CASSVVTVNGYTF; DNA: TGTGCCAGCAGTGTTGTAACAGTCAATGGCTACACCTTC
J: TRBJ2-2; V: TRBV28; size: NA; D: NA; CDR3: CASSPPMGVRGELFF; DNA: TGTGCCAGCAGTCCTCCTATGGGCGTACGCGGGGAGCTGTTTTTT
J: TRBJ2-7; V: TRBV27; size: NA; D: NA; CDR3: CASSGGPSYEQYF; DNA: TGTGCCAGCAGTGGCGGTCCCTCCTACGAGCAGTACTTC
J: TRBJ1-5; V: TRBV19; size: NA; D: TRBD1; CDR3: CASSGTVNQPQHF; DNA: TGTGCCAGTAGCGGGACAGTCAATCAGCCCCAGCATTTT
J: TRBJ2-1; V: TRBV6-4; size: NA; D: NA; CDR3: CASSATTGSPYNEQFF; DNA: TGTGCCAGCAGTGCCACCACAGGGAGCCCCTACAATGAGCAGTTCTTC
J: TRBJ2-1; V: TRBV2; size: NA; D: TRBD1; CDR3: CASRDRDRGYNEQFF; DNA: TGTGCCAGCAGGGACCGGGACAGGGGTTACAATGAGCAGTTCTTC
J: TRBJ1-4; V: TRBV5-5; size: NA; D: TRBD1; CDR3: CASSLGTGVATNEKLFF; DNA: TGTGCCAGCAGCTTGGGGACAGGCGTAGCAACTAATGAAAAACTGTTTTTT
J: TRBJ2-5; V: TRBV11-2; size: few; D: NA; CDR3: CASLQPGRETQYF; DNA: TGTGCCAGCCTCCAACCCGGTCGAGAGACCCAGTACTTC
J: TRBJ2-7; V: TRBV7-2; size: NA; D: NA; CDR3: CASSLTNEQYF; DNA: TGTGCCAGCAGCTTAACGAACGAGCAGTACTTC
J: TRBJ2-1; V: TRBV18; size: few; D: NA; CDR3: CASSPPDDPSNEQFF; DNA: TGTGCCAGCTCACCACCGGACGACCCATCCAATGAGCAGTTCTTC
J: TRBJ2-7; V: TRBV7-2; size: NA; D: TRBD2; CDR3: CASSLQREAYEQYF; DNA: TGTGCCAGCAGCCTCCAGCGGGAAGCCTACGAGCAGTACTTC
J: TRBJ2-2; V: TRBV30; size: once; D: NA; CDR3: CAWSYGRTAEVTGELFF; DNA: TGTGCCTGGAGTTATGGTAGGACAGCTGAAGTCACCGGGGAGCTGTTTTTT
J: TRBJ1-1; V: TRBV6-6; size: NA; D: NA; CDR3: CASSYSGLNTEAFF; DNA: TGTGCCAGCAGTTACTCGGGGTTAAACACTGAAGCTTTCTTT
J: TRBJ2-2; V: TRBV9; size: few; D: TRBD1; CDR3: CASSGDREGELFF; DNA: TGTGCCAGCAGCGGCGACAGGGAAGGGGAGCTGTTTTTT
J: TRBJ2-3; V: TRBV7-8; size: NA; D: TRBD1; CDR3: CASSLRTGTDTQYF; DNA: TGTGCCAGCAGCTTACGGACAGGGACAGATACGCAGTATTTT
J: TRBJ1-6; V: TRBV30; size: NA; D: NA; CDR3: CAWSPSDYNSPLHF; DNA: TGTGCCTGGAGCCCATCAGATTATAATTCACCCCTCCACTTT
J: TRBJ1-1; V: TRBV27; size: once; D: NA; CDR3: CASSLFGMGFEAFF; DNA: TGTGCCAGCAGTCTATTCGGGATGGGTTTTGAAGCTTTCTTT
J: TRBJ2-1; V: TRBV5-1; size: NA; D: NA; CDR3: CASSSIASYNEQFF; DNA: TGCGCCAGCAGCTCTATAGCTTCCTACAATGAGCAGTTCTTC
J: TRBJ2-1; V: TRBV6-1; size: NA; D: NA; CDR3: CASTRQLNEQFF; DNA: TGTGCCAGCACCCGACAGCTAAATGAGCAGTTCTTC
J: TRBJ1-4; V: TRBV6-1; size: NA; D: NA; CDR3: CASSEGGSFATNEKLFF; DNA: TGTGCCAGCAGTGAAGGTGGCTCTTTTGCAACTAATGAAAAACTGTTTTTT
J: TRBJ1-5; V: TRBV18; size: few; D: NA; CDR3: CASSPRGTDQPQHF; DNA: TGTGCCAGCTCACCACGGGGTACGGATCAGCCCCAGCATTTT
J: TRBJ2-2; V: TRBV2; size: NA; D: NA; CDR3: CASTDPGPGTGELFF; DNA: TGTGCCAGCACTGATCCGGGGCCTGGGACCGGGGAGCTGTTTTTT
J: TRBJ2-1; V: TRBV7-2; size: NA; D: NA; CDR3: CASSLASAGSYNEQFF; DNA: TGTGCCAGCAGCTTAGCATCGGCCGGGAGCTACAATGAGCAGTTCTTC
J: TRBJ1-5; V: TRBV19; size: NA; D: TRBD1; CDR3: CASSLDGTGGQPQHF; DNA: TGTGCCAGTAGTTTGGATGGGACAGGGGGTCAGCCCCAGCATTTT